These 25 T cell receptor beta chains came from one sample sequenced in a study of beta chain features in type 1 diabetes. Study-level points and caveats: Type 1 diabetes patients had moderately but significantly shorter TCRB CDR3s in all four CD4+ subsets.

The authors reverse transcribed all of the isolated RNA, so sequencing captured expressed TCRB transcripts. Repertoires were generated with immunoSEQ multiplex PCR, while TCRdb's copy carries only in-frame clones and drops some. The sample lists 600,000 to 700,000 clones, under 15% occurring once. Antigens of these TCRs are unknown. The sequencing sample was made of naive CD4+ T cells from blood. The source is a man aged 18-30 years with type 1 diabetes.

V gene TRBV29-1 combines with J gene TRBJ1-6, with TRBD1 as a possible D gene (6 bases). Germline V gene sequence: CDR1 SQVTM, CDR2 ANQGSEA. Between the trimmed V and J ends, which lost 4 bases and 4 bases, there was a span of 8 bases. CDR3 length: 13 residues. CDR3 sequence reads: CSVATGYNSPLHF. CDR3 DNA: TGCAGCGTTGCCACAGGGTATAATTCACCCCTCCACTTT.

This clone was seen a few times. The chain uses TRBV6-1 and TRBJ1-5, with a possible D match to TRBD1 (6 bases). The germline gives CDR1 MNHNS, CDR2 SASEGT. The CDR3 has 15 residues. Trimming stripped 1 base from V and 0 bases from J, with 7 bases between. The CDR3 loop reads CASSEGTVSNQPQHF. The CDR3 nucleotides are TGTGCCAGCAGTGAAGGGACAGTTAGCAATCAGCCCCAGCATTTT.

This clone has more than one count but fewer than ten. The chain couples TRBV9 to TRBJ2-7, with D possibly being TRBD1 (6 bases). Germline-derived CDR1 and CDR2 are SGDLS and YYNGEE. V was cut by 1 base and J by 2 bases, with 10 bases left in between. The CDR3 is made up of 14 amino acids. CDR3 protein: CASSVLGDTYEQYF. Written as DNA, the CDR3 is TGTGCCAGCAGCGTATTGGGGGACACCTACGAGCAGTACTTC.

V gene TRBV5-1 combines with J gene TRBJ2-5; D is possibly TRBD1 or TRBD2 (5 bases each). The CDR3 covers 12 residues. V gave up 7 bases and J gave up 1 base, with 8 bases separating them. Germline-derived CDR1 and CDR2 are SGHRS and YFSETQ. The DNA of the CDR3 is TGCGCCAGCCGGGACGGCCAAGAGACCCAGTACTTC. As protein: CASRDGQETQYF.

The chain recombines TRBV25-1 with TRBJ1-4; D gene unclear. The germline V and J ends were trimmed by 4 bases and 0 bases, with 12 bases remaining between them. The CDR3 consists of 16 residues. Germline CDR1 is MGHDK and CDR2 is SYGVNS. Here the CDR3 DNA reads TGTGCCAGCAGTGTTGGAGGGCGTGCAACTAATGAAAAACTGTTTTTT. Residues: CASSVGGRATNEKLFF. The whole variable domain, filled in from reference TRBV25-1 and TRBJ1-4, reads EADIYQTPRYLVIGTGKKITLECSQTMGHDKMYWYQQDPGMELHLIHYSYGVNSTEKGDLSSESTVSRIRTEHFPLTLESARPSHTSQYLCASSVGGRATNEKLFFGSGTQLSVL.

This clone was picked up a small number of times. The chain couples TRBV30 to TRBJ1-5; 7 bases agree with TRBD1. CDR1 and CDR2 (germline): GTSNPN, SVGIG (reference sequence). The CDR3 consists of 13 residues. V lost 5 bases and J lost 6; bases outside the gene matches: 7. CDR3 sequence: CAWLRQGRQPQHF. The CDR3 region has the DNA TGTGCCTGGCTTCGACAGGGACGTCAGCCCCAGCATTTT.

The chain links TRBV14 to TRBJ2-1; 9 bases match TRBD2. V dropped 4 bases and J dropped 3; count of bases not matched to a gene: 10. In germline, CDR1 is SGHDN, CDR2 FVKESK. The CDR3 length is 17 residues. For the CDR3, the DNA is TGTGCCAGCAGCCCCACCGAGGGACTAGCCAACTACAATGAGCAGTTCTTC. Translated: CASSPTEGLANYNEQFF.

Only a few counts were recorded for this clone. The chain recombines TRBV2 with TRBJ2-5; maybe TRBD2 (7 bases). Deletions cut 6 bases from V and 2 bases from J, with 16 bases between. Germline CDR1 SNHLY, CDR2 FYNNEI. This CDR3 comprises 15 residues. This CDR3 is CASRSPRGAQETQYF. The CDR3 region has the DNA TGTGCCAGCAGAAGCCCACGGGGGGCTCAAGAGACCCAGTACTTC.

In this sample, this clone turned up a few times. The chain combines TRBV7-2 with TRBJ1-2; D is uncertain. The CDR3 has 14 amino acids. V shed 1 base and J shed 4 bases, with 10 bases lying between them. Germline CDR1 SGHTA, CDR2 FQGNSA. Here the CDR3 reads CASSLERASYGYTF. The CDR3 bases are TGTGCCAGCAGCTTAGAAAGGGCGAGCTATGGCTACACCTTC.

This clone was seen a handful of times. The sample contains more than one DNA sequence encoding this CDR3. V and J are TRBV27 and TRBJ1-2; no definite D call. V was clipped by 5 bases and J by 1 base, with 8 bases between them. Germline-derived CDR1 and CDR2 are MNHEY and SMNVEV (reference sequence). The CDR3 has 13 residues. The CDR3 sequence is CASSPTLNYGYTF. CDR3 bases: TGTGCCAGCAGTCCGACACTTAACTATGGCTACACCTTC.

The chain is built from TRBV30 and TRBJ1-1; D is undetermined. CDR3 length equals 10 residues. V was trimmed by 2 bases and J by 5 bases, leaving 3 bases between them. Germline-derived CDR1 and CDR2 are GTSNPN and SVGIG (reference sequence). CDR3 sequence: CAWSRTEAFF. Written as DNA, the CDR3 is TGTGCCTGGAGTCGGACTGAAGCTTTCTTT. Full variable domain (outside the CDR3, taken from reference TRBV30 and TRBJ1-1): SQTIHQWPATLVQPVGSPLSLECTVEGTSNPNLYWYRQAAGRGLQLLFYSVGIGQISSEVPQNLSASRPQDRQFILSSKKLLLSDSGFYLCAWSRTEAFFGQGTRLTVV.

A few counts support this clone. J is TRBJ2-2 and V is TRBV6-5; the D is unclear. There are 13 residues in the CDR3. In germline, CDR1 is MNHEY, CDR2 SVGAGI. The ends were cut back, 7 bases at V and 6 bases at J, with 12 bases in the middle. In nucleotides, the CDR3 is TGTGCCAGCACTAAAACGGCTCCCGGGGAGCTGTTTTTT. It translates to CASTKTAPGELFF.

The rearrangement uses TRBV7-2 and TRBJ2-1; D remains ambiguous. Germline V gene lookup returns CDR1 SGHTA and CDR2 FQGNSA. V was pared by 1 base and J by 5 bases, with 6 bases between. The CDR3 runs 13 residues. The CDR3 DNA sequence: TGTGCCAGCAGCTTAGTCAGGAACAATGAGCAGTTCTTC. It translates to CASSLVRNNEQFF.

The chain couples TRBV30 to TRBJ1-1; 9 bases fit TRBD1. V trimming: 3 bases; J trimming: 3 bases; junction bases outside the gene matches: 2. From germline, CDR1 is GTSNPN and CDR2 SVGIG (reference sequence). The CDR3 is made up of 13 amino acids. Here the CDR3 DNA reads TGTGCCTGGAGGACAGGGGGTTACACTGAAGCTTTCTTT. Amino acid sequence: CAWRTGGYTEAFF.

The rearrangement uses TRBV7-6 and TRBJ2-1, with D tentatively TRBD1 (5 bases). Between the trimmed V and J ends, which lost 3 bases and 5 bases, there was a span of 17 bases. This CDR3 is built from 16 residues. Looked up from germline, CDR1 is SGHVS and CDR2 is FNYEAQ. The CDR3 sequence: CASSLFTPDNHNEQFF. As DNA, the CDR3 is TGTGCCAGCAGCTTGTTCACCCCGGACAACCACAATGAGCAGTTCTTC.

J is TRBJ2-1 and V is TRBV4-1; 16 bases fit TRBD2. The CDR3 has 16 residues. Germline V gene data show CDR1 as MGHRA and CDR2 as YSYEKL. The J segment lost 10 bases and the V segment lost 4 bases, leaving 7 bases of the junction unmatched. The CDR3 here is CASSPGLAGGIWEQFF. The CDR3 region has the DNA TGCGCCAGCAGCCCGGGACTAGCGGGGGGGATCTGGGAGCAGTTCTTC.

A note on this clone: Within the sample, other DNA sequences also encode this same CDR3. The chain uses TRBV4-1 and TRBJ1-1, with D tentatively TRBD1 (6 bases). Germline CDR1 reads MGHRA; CDR2 reads YSYEKL. Trimming shortened V by 6 bases and J by 4 bases, and 15 bases separated the two germline ends. The CDR3 totals 14 residues. The CDR3 sequence is CASSQPGVGTEAFF. The DNA of the CDR3 is TGCGCCAGCAGTCAGCCAGGGGTGGGCACTGAAGCTTTCTTT.

The rearrangement uses TRBV29-1 and TRBJ2-5; D may be TRBD2 (5 bases). The CDR3 length is 13 residues. Germline lookup yields CDR1 SQVTM and CDR2 ANQGSEA. Between the trimmed V and J ends, which lost 4 bases and 3 bases, there was a span of 12 bases. The CDR3 DNA reads as TGCAGCGTTGCCAACCAGCGGAAAGAGACCCAGTACTTC. Protein sequence: CSVANQRKETQYF.

This clone turned up a few times. The chain employs TRBV30 and TRBJ2-3, with 13 bases lining up with TRBD2. Germline lookup yields CDR1 GTSNPN and CDR2 SVGIG (reference sequence). V was pared by 3 bases and J by 3 bases, with 3 bases of the junction left unmatched. The CDR3 is made up of 15 amino acids. CDR3 nucleotides: TGTGCCTGGAGGGGACTAGCGGGGCGGACAGATACGCAGTATTTT. Amino acid sequence: CAWRGLAGRTDTQYF.

On this clone itself: The same CDR3 is also encoded by other DNA sequences in this sample. CDR3 DNA: TGCGCCAGCAGCTTTACAGGGTCGTCCTACGAGCAGTACTTC. This gives the protein CASSFTGSSYEQYF. The chain employs TRBV5-1 and TRBJ2-7; TRBD1 might be the D (6 bases). Germline CDR1 and CDR2: SGHRS and YFSETQ. Between the trimmed V and J ends, which lost 2 bases and 1 base, there was a span of 10 bases. This CDR3 region has 14 residues.

The chain couples TRBV30 to TRBJ1-2; 10 bases are shared with TRBD1. V was pared by 1 base and J by 8 bases, with 13 bases of the junction left unmatched. This CDR3 spans 16 amino acids. Germline V gene data show CDR1 as GTSNPN and CDR2 as SVGIG (reference sequence). The CDR3 sequence: CAWSGLGTGARSGYTF. The CDR3 DNA reads TGTGCCTGGAGTGGGCTTGGGACAGGGGCGCGGAGCGGCTACACCTTC.

This clone was counted only a few times. The rearrangement uses TRBV18 and TRBJ2-7, with TRBD1 matching over 8 bases. Germline CDR1 reads KGHSH; CDR2 reads LQKENI. Unmatched junction bases numbered 11, after V lost 6 bases and J lost 4 bases. CDR3 size: 15 residues. The CDR3 DNA reads as TGTGCCAGCTCCCGCACAGGGGGTATTGGGTACGAGCAGTACTTC. It translates to CASSRTGGIGYEQYF.

The table lists this clone with a few counts. The V gene is TRBV14, the J gene TRBJ2-1; no definite D call. CDR1 and CDR2 (germline): SGHDN, FVKESK. V lost 4 bases and J lost 0, with 10 bases in between. This CDR3 contains 15 residues. CDR3 sequence (DNA): TGTGCCAGCAGCCCCTGGTCGAACTCCTACAATGAGCAGTTCTTC. This gives the protein CASSPWSNSYNEQFF.

This clone was detected a few times. The chain carries TRBV5-4 and TRBJ1-2; 7 bases are shared with TRBD1. Germline CDR1 is SGHNT and CDR2 is YYREEE (reference sequence). The trim removed 5 bases at V and 0 bases at J, leaving 7 bases unmatched. The CDR3 is 15 amino acids. The CDR3 sequence: CASRRTGTANYGYTF. For the CDR3, the DNA is TGTGCCAGCAGGCGGACCGGGACAGCTAACTATGGCTACACCTTC.

This clone appeared a few times. For the CDR3, the DNA is TGTGCCAGCAGTGAAGATTTTCAGTCTTCTGGCTACACCTTC. Residues: CASSEDFQSSGYTF. The V gene is TRBV2, the J gene TRBJ1-2; D gene unclear. Trimming took 1 base from V and 7 from J, leaving 13 bases between them. The CDR3 spans 14 residues. The germline V gene has CDR1 SNHLY and CDR2 FYNNEI.